Below are 15 T cell receptor beta chains sequenced from a single sample in a study of patients and donors after allogeneic stem cell transplantation. TCRdb recomputed calls from the RT-PCR reads with MiXCR, one row per CDR3 protein. The sample shows hundreds of thousands of distinct CDR3 sequences, more than 15% of them seen only once. Input material: blood, either unsorted or a sorted T cell fraction (not recorded which). All receptors come from a human donor who was either an allogeneic HSCT recipient or a stem cell or donor lymphocyte infusion donor (not recorded which). It is not recorded whose cells these are; they may come from a transplant donor.

This clonotype was seen a few times. The V call is TRBV6-2 or TRBV6-3, the J call TRBJ2-7; 9 nucleotides line up with TRBD2. The junction had 16 bases not matched to a gene; V was cut back by 2 bases and J by 2 bases. Looked up from germline, CDR1 is MNHEY and CDR2 is SVGEGT. The CDR3 totals 19 residues. The CDR3 region is CASSYHQTSGGEVTYEQYF. The CDR3 region has the DNA TGTGCCAGCAGTTACCATCAGACTAGCGGCGGGGAGGTAACCTACGAGCAGTACTTC.

This clonotype was recorded a few times. This chain uses TRBV7-9 with TRBJ1-4, with TRBD1 identical over 7 bases. The ends lost 5 bases at V and 0 bases at J; junction bases unmatched: 9. CDR1 and CDR2 (germline): SEHNR, FQNEAQ (reference sequence). This CDR3 is 17 amino acids long. CDR3 sequence: CASSRGQGPATNEKLFF. The CDR3 nucleotides read TGTGCCAGCAGCAGGGGGCAGGGGCCTGCAACTAATGAAAAACTGTTTTTT.

The V call is TRBV15, the J call TRBJ2-1; 8 bases are a match to TRBD2. The CDR3 length is 14 residues. Germline CDR1 is LNHNV and CDR2 is YYDKDF (reference sequence). The J segment lost 7 bases and the V segment lost 4 bases, leaving 6 bases of the junction unmatched. The CDR3 is CATSNSGGPNEQFF. DNA for the CDR3: TGTGCCACCAGCAATTCGGGAGGGCCGAATGAGCAGTTCTTC.

This chain uses TRBV12-3 or TRBV12-4 with TRBJ2-3, with TRBD2 matching 10 bases. Trimming at V came to 6 bases and at J to 1 base, leaving 4 bases not matched to a gene. The CDR3 length is 15 residues. The CDR3 coding sequence is TGTGCCAGCAGGACCGGGACTAGCGGCACAGATACGCAGTATTTT. Amino acid sequence: CASRTGTSGTDTQYF.

This clonotype was detected many times. V gene TRBV4-1 combines with J gene TRBJ2-2; perhaps TRBD1 as D (6 bases). Per germline, CDR1 MGHRA and CDR2 YSYEKL. Deletions cut 1 base from V and 0 bases from J, with 18 bases between. This CDR3 spans 19 amino acids. The CDR3 loop reads CASSQARPGHRTNTGELFF. CDR3 bases: TGCGCCAGCAGCCAAGCTCGTCCGGGACATCGGACGAACACCGGGGAGCTGTTTTTT.

This clonotype was detected once. The CDR3 protein is CASSLKGQGAVGANVLTF. The CDR3, as DNA: TGTGCCAGCAGCTTAAAGGGACAGGGGGCGGTGGGGGCCAACGTCCTGACTTTC. The V call is TRBV7-3, the J call TRBJ2-6, with 12 bases identical to TRBD1. Germline V gene sequence: CDR1 SGHTA, CDR2 FQGTGA. V lost 1 base to trimming and J lost 4 bases; unmatched junction nucleotides: 5. The CDR3 spans 18 residues.

With respect to this clonotype: One end of the junction fails to match germline, which may point to a read error. The V and J genes are TRBV12-3 or TRBV12-4 and TRBJ2-2, with 7 bases lining up with TRBD1. The CDR3 is made up of 13 amino acids. The CDR3 loop reads CVSNSGGLGELFF. CDR3 DNA sequence: TGTGTCAGCAATTCAGGGGGTCTCGGGGAGCTGTTTTTT.

V and J are TRBV6-1 and TRBJ2-5; 9 nucleotides line up with TRBD2. V shed 5 bases, J shed 5 bases, and the junction held 6 bases outside the gene matches. The CDR3 covers 14 residues. In germline, CDR1 is MNHNS, CDR2 SASEGT. The CDR3 DNA reads TGTGCCAGCAGTATAGCGGGAGTAGGGGAGACCCAGTACTTC. Amino acid sequence: CASSIAGVGETQYF.

This clonotype was recorded many times. The chain has TRBV10-3 and TRBJ2-1; D call uncertain. This CDR3 comprises 12 residues. Trimming removed 4 bases from V and 4 bases from J, with 5 bases in between. CDR1 ENHRY and CDR2 SYGVKD come from the germline V gene. For the CDR3, the DNA is TGTGCCATCAGTGGCTTTTACAATGAGCAGTTCTTC. Translating it yields CAISGFYNEQFF.

CDR3 DNA: TGCGCCAGCAGCCAATTACAGTTTGTATCCTACGAGCAGTACTTC. This sequence encodes CASSQLQFVSYEQYF. V usage is TRBV4-1 and J usage is TRBJ2-7, with D unresolved. V dropped 2 bases and J dropped 1 base, with 12 bases sitting between them. From germline, CDR1 is MGHRA and CDR2 YSYEKL. This CDR3 region has 15 residues.

In its sample, this clonotype was seen a few times. The gene calls are TRBV3-1 and TRBJ2-1; 10 nucleotides agree with TRBD2. J was trimmed by 4 bases and V by 3 bases; bases with no gene match: 6. The CDR3 has 16 residues. Germline V gene data show CDR1 as LGHDT and CDR2 as YNNKEL (reference sequence). The CDR3 bases are TGTGCCAGCAGCCACGGACTAGCGGAAAGTTACAATGAGCAGTTCTTC. This codes for CASSHGLAESYNEQFF.

This clonotype was seen more than once but under ten times. V usage is TRBV9 and J usage is TRBJ1-2, with TRBD1 as a possible D gene (5 bases). The CDR3 has 13 amino acids. Germline values: CDR1 SGDLS, CDR2 YYNGEE. Trimming removed 3 bases from V and 3 bases from J, with 9 bases in between. The CDR3 coding sequence is TGTGCCAGCAGCGGAGGGGTCGACTATGGCTACACCTTC. The encoded protein is CASSGGVDYGYTF. The full variable domain, with the rest looked up from reference TRBV9 and TRBJ1-2, is DSGVTQTPKHLITATGQRVTLRCSPRSGDLSVYWYQQSLDQGLQFLIQYYNGEERAKGNILERFSAQQFPDLHSELNLSSLELGDSALYFCASSGGVDYGYTFGSGTRLTVV.

This clonotype has more than one count but fewer than ten. The chain has TRBV20-1 and TRBJ1-1, with 10 positions matching TRBD1. The CDR3 has 14 amino acids. V shed 2 bases and J 4 bases; nucleotides not matched to a gene: 4. Looked up from germline, CDR1 is DFQATT and CDR2 is SNEGSKA (reference sequence). The DNA of the CDR3 is TGCAGTGCTAGACGACAGGGGGCTGCCACTGAAGCTTTCTTT. This codes for CSARRQGAATEAFF.

CDR3 coding DNA: TGTGCCAGCAGCCCCATGACCGGGAGCTATGGCTACACCTTC. Translation gives CASSPMTGSYGYTF. This sequence joins TRBV7-9 and TRBJ1-2; D is unclear. The CDR3 runs to 14 residues. V lost 5 bases and J 4 bases, leaving 14 bases between the germline ends. The germline V gene encodes CDR1 SEHNR and CDR2 FQNEAQ (reference sequence).

The rearrangement uses TRBV14 and TRBJ1-1; D is unclear. Trimming cost V 2 bases and J 3 bases, with 13 bases left between them. Germline CDR1 is SGHDN and CDR2 is FVKESK. This CDR3 spans 15 amino acids. This chain's CDR3 is CASSQRWEGHTEAFF. The CDR3 nucleotides are TGTGCCAGCAGCCAAAGATGGGAGGGTCACACTGAAGCTTTCTTT. Based on the CDR3 plus reference TRBV14 and TRBJ1-1, the full variable domain is EAGVTQFPSHSVIEKGQTVTLRCDPISGHDNLYWYRRVMGKEIKFLLHFVKESKQDESGMPNNRFLAERTGGTYSTLKVQPAELEDSGVYFCASSQRWEGHTEAFFGQGTRLTVV.